Below are 2 T cell receptor beta chains sequenced from a single sample in a study of blood T cell repertoires in COVID-19. TCRdb's table, derived via immunoSEQ multiplex PCR, lists solely in-frame clones and lacks some. The sample records 300,000 to 450,000 clones, 81% being singletons. The material sequenced was peripheral blood. All receptors come from a human donor with acute or convalescent COVID-19. The donor label of this sample is uncertain.

This clone has just a few counts. This rearrangement joins TRBV5-8 to TRBJ2-5, with 8 bases lining up with TRBD2. In germline, CDR1 is SGHTS, CDR2 YDEGEE. The CDR3 covers 14 residues. The V and J ends lost 6 bases and 3 bases, in that order; junction bases with no gene match: 7. This chain's CDR3 is CASILSGGEETQYF. CDR3 nucleotide sequence: TGTGCCAGCATCTTAAGCGGGGGTGAAGAGACCCAGTACTTC.

On this clone itself: This sample includes further DNA sequences coding for the same CDR3. V usage is TRBV27 and J usage is TRBJ2-7, with D perhaps TRBD2 (6 bases). The CDR3 has 13 amino acids. Germline V gives CDR1 MNHEY, CDR2 SMNVEV (reference sequence). V was pared by 6 bases and J by 0 bases, with 9 bases between. Here the CDR3 reads CASSLGGSYEQYF. CDR3 nucleotide sequence: TGTGCCAGCAGCCTGGGGGGCTCCTACGAGCAGTACTTC.